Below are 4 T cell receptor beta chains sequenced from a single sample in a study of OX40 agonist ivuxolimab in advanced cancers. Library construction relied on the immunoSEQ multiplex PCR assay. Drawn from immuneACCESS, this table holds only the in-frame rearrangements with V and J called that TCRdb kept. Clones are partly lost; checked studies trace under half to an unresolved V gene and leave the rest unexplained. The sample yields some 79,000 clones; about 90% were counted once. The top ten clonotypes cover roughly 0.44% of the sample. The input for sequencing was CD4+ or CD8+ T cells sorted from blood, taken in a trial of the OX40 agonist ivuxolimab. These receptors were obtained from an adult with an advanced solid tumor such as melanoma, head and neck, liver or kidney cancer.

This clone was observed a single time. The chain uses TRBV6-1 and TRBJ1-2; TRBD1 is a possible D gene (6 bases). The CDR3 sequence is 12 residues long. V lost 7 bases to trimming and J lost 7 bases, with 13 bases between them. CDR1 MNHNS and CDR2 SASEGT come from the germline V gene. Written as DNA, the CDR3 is TGTGCCAGCAACCCACAGGGCGGTGGCTACACCTTC. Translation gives CASNPQGGGYTF.

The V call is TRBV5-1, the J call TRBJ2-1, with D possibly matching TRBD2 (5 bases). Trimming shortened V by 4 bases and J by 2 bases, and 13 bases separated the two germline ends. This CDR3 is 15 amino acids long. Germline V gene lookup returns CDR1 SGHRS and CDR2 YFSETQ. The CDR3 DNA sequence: TGCGCCAGCAGCCCTGGGCGGGTTACCTACAATGAGCAGTTCTTC. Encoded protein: CASSPGRVTYNEQFF.

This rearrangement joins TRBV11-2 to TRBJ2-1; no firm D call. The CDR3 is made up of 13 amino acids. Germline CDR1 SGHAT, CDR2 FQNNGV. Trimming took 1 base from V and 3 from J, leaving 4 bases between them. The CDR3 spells CASSLAFYNEQFF. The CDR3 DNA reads TGTGCCAGCAGCTTAGCCTTCTACAATGAGCAGTTCTTC.

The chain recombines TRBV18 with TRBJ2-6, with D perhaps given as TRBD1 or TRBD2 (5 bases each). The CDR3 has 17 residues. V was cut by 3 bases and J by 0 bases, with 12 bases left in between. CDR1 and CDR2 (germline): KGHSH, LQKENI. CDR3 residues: CASSPPGRPSGANVLTF. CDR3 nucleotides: TGTGCCAGCTCACCTCCGGGACGGCCCTCTGGGGCCAACGTCCTGACTTTC.